This record concerns one T cell receptor beta chain sequence. Its antigen remains undetermined. No much larger clone exists at a distance of one base, and base qualities are not known. There are 14 amino acids in the CDR3, from cysteine to phenylalanine inclusive. The entry retains the CDR3 DNA only, 42 bases that are in frame from base 1. The germline V gene provides CDR1 MNHNS and CDR2 SASEGT. V loses 7 bases, J loses 8 bases, and the germline ends lie 18 bases apart. The High Capacity cDNA Reverse Transcription Kit was used to reverse transcribe all of the isolated RNA, meaning that expressed TCRB transcripts were what got sequenced. Naive, central memory and regulatory T cell samples underwent deep immunoSEQ sequencing, averaging around 3.7 million total reads per sample. Sorted cells were lysed in RLT buffer, and RNA was extracted using DNase-treated RNeasy Micro or Mini kits according to cell number. To prevent cross-contamination, each cell subset was processed individually, whereas patient and healthy donor samples were processed jointly. The immunoSEQ multiplex PCR was used to amplify TCRB sequences from cDNA, generating 87-bp fragments that spanned the CDR3 region. The amplicons were sequenced using the Illumina HiSeq platform. In the paper's pipeline: PCR bias was computationally corrected using synthetic template baselines, reads within Hamming distance 2 were collapsed, and singletons that could not be merged were discarded. Reads were aligned to IMGT to assign V, D and J genes, CDR3 length, and insertions or deletions at six rearrangement sites. Within each subset, clonotype counts were normalized to the number of sorted cells before true diversity and Gini coefficients were calculated with the tcR R package. The overlap coefficient, calculated on TCRB nucleotide sequences, was used to quantify repertoire sharing. TCRdb retrieved this table from immuneACCESS and kept in-frame rearrangements only. Not all clones are present; in checked studies, unresolved V genes account for under half, and no reason is known for the remainder. D and trimming were read from the DNA, whereas the V and J calls and clone size are those reported in that table. Present in this sample are some 150,000 clones, 6.5% to 8.5% of which were seen just once. Around 1.5% of the sample is taken by the ten largest.

From each donor, a single peripheral blood sample of 100 to 150 mL on average was drawn into heparinised tubes. A BD FACSAria II and a panel including CD45RO, CCR7, CD25, CD127, CD95 and CD27 were used to sort naive, central memory, regulatory and stem cell-like memory CD4+ T cells. All sorted populations exceeded 95% purity. PBMCs were separated immediately by Lymphoprep density gradient centrifugation and were stained directly, without being cultured. So that batch effects would be minimized, each experiment stained and sorted samples in pairs, pairing one healthy donor with one patient. The sample belongs to a study of beta chain features in type 1 diabetes (dated by TCRdb to the late 2010s). The study in broad terms: Mean age, gender distribution, total cell number and subset yield did not differ between patients and healthy donors. Naive and central memory subsets were obtained from all 28 donors, but regulatory and stem cell-like memory subsets were isolated from only 8 patients and about 8 healthy donors. The study compared TCRB repertoires of sorted circulating CD4+ T cell subsets between recently diagnosed type 1 diabetes patients and matched healthy donors. Across all samples, some 110,000,000 sorted cells were examined, and cell number per subset correlated strongly with RNA yield.

On the study overall, not on this receptor specifically: At VDJ recombination sites, type 1 diabetes patients had fewer insertions and more deleted nucleotides, which implies abnormalities in thymic rearrangement. Because small numbers of individuals were included in the HLA sub-analyses, any influence of HLA type on TCRB rearrangement was left unresolved. Shorter templates might be favored by PCR, yet because patient and control samples were amplified and corrected together, any such skew would affect both groups equally. Because cDNA was sequenced instead of genomic DNA, highly expressing activated cells could be over-represented, though the groups showed no difference in activation or CD3 levels. In all four CD4+ subsets, TCRB CDR3 length was moderately but significantly shorter in type 1 diabetes patients. The naive, central memory and regulatory TCRB repertoires appeared to resemble one another more closely among patients than among healthy donors.

The chain is encoded by TRBV6-1 joined to TRBJ2-1; TRBD1 is a weak D gene call, 8 bases matching. This clonotype was sampled from a woman in her 30s in good health. The sample was central memory CD4+ T cells from blood. The nucleotide sequence is given as TGTGCCAGCACACAGGGGGGGATTAGAGATGAGCAGTTCTTC. Translated, this gives CASTQGGIRDEQFF.